This T cell receptor beta chain was captured in a study of blood T cells in healthy people across ages. Caucasian individuals from Russia who were healthy and aged about 6 to 95 acted as donors. Total RNA, at least 5 micrograms per sample, was extracted from PBMCs. Trimming removed 2 bases from V and 0 bases from J; junction bases left unmatched: 3. The CDR3 length is 16 residues. Germline CDR1 is LGHNA and CDR2 is YSLEER. Study-wide findings and caveats: Across the age range, TCR beta diversity per million T cells fell in a roughly linear way.

A second 7 to 11 cycle PCR used barcoded and J-beta primers. The template-switch adaptor, which had 12 random nucleotides, put a tag on each cDNA molecule. TCRdb re-called the 5' RACE reads with MiXCR, one entry per CDR3 protein. The sample records approximately 2,000,000 distinct CDR3 sequences, about two fifths being singletons. This clonotype was detected only a few times. Its antigen is undetermined. This sequence was found in a human donor in good health. The chain links TRBV4-3 to TRBJ2-5; TRBD2 matches at 10 bases. Sequencing was carried out using blood. The CDR3 nucleotides read TGCGCCAGCAGCCAATTTAGCGGGGGGTACCAAGAGACCCAGTACTTC. Its protein product is CASSQFSGGYQETQYF.